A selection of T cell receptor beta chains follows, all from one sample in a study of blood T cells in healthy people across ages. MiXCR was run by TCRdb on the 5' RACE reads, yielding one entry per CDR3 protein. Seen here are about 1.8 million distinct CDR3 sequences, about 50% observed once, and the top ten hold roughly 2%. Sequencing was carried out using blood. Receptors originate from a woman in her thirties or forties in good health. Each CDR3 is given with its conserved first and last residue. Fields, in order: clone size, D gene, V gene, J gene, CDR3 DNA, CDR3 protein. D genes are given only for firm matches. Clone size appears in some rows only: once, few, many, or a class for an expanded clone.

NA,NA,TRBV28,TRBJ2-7,TGTGCCAGCAGTTTAAAGCGGCACGAGCAGTACTTC,CASSLKRHEQYF
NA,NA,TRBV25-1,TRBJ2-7,TGTGCCAGCAGTGGCGGACGGGGGCCCTCCTACGAGCAGTACTTC,CASSGGRGPSYEQYF
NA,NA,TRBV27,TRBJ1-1,TGTGCCAGCTTTGAACGGGGGAAAATGAACACTGAAGCTTTCTTT,CASFERGKMNTEAFF
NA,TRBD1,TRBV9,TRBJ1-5,TGTGCCAGCAGCGTCGGGACAGGCCACTATCAGCCCCAGCATTTT,CASSVGTGHYQPQHF
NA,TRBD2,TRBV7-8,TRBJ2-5,TGTGCCAGCAGCCGTTTTTGGACTAGCGGGGGCCCTACCCAAGAGACCCAGTACTTC,CASSRFWTSGGPTQETQYF
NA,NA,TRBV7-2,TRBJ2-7,TGTGCCAGCAGCACTTACAGGGTCACCTACGAGCAGTACTTC,CASSTYRVTYEQYF
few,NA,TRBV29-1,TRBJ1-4,TGCAGCGTTTTAGGGGGGGAAAAACTGTTTTTT,CSVLGGEKLFF
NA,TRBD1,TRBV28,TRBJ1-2,TGTGCGAGCAGGGGAGACAGGGTTGCCTATGGCTACACCTTC,CASRGDRVAYGYTF
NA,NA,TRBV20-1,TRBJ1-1,TGCAGTGCCCCATTCTGGCAGAAGGCTGAAGCTTTCTTT,CSAPFWQKAEAFF
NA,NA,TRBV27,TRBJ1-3,TGTGCCAGCAGGTCGCTGAACTCTGGAAACACCATATATTTT,CASRSLNSGNTIYF
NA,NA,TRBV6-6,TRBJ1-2,TGTGCCAGCAGTTACTCTATGGGGGCCTATGGCTACACCTTC,CASSYSMGAYGYTF
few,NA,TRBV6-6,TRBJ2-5,TGTGCCAGCAGATTCCGGGGGACGGAAGAGACCCAGTACTTC,CASRFRGTEETQYF
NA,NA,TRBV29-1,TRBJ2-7,TGCAGCGTTCAGGGAAAAGGCTACGAGCAGTACTTC,CSVQGKGYEQYF
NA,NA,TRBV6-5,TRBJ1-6,TGTGCCAGCAGCCCCGAGAGGGGCTATAATTCACCCCTCCACTTT,CASSPERGYNSPLHF
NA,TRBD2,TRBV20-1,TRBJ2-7,TGCAGTGCTAGACCAAATAGCGGGGGGGCCTCCTACGAGCAGTACTTC,CSARPNSGGASYEQYF